Reported below is one T cell receptor beta chain. Its antigen is still unknown. The method was immunoSEQ multiplex PCR; TCRdb's version includes in-frame clones alone and lacks a portion of them. The sample contains over 20,000 clones, 75% of which appear only once. Before the COVID-19 pandemic, during about 2011-2019, CD4+ T cells were taken from unexposed donors. Isolation of CD4+ T cells took place after 10 days in culture. The sample originates from a study of CD4 T cells in relation to SARS-CoV-2 and coronaviruses. On the study more broadly: PBMCs were cultured with antigen for roughly 9 days before TCR beta sequencing.

Broader study findings: No donor gave both pre-pandemic and post-infection samples.

Germline V gene data show CDR1 as SGHTA and CDR2 as FQGTGA. V lost 5 bases and J 0 bases, leaving 12 bases between the germline ends. The CDR3 is 15 residues long. This clonotype was sampled from a human donor in good health. This chain joins TRBV7-3 and TRBJ2-3; D is perhaps TRBD2 (6 bases). Sample: CD4+ T cells from PBMCs, cultured in vitro. CDR3: CASSRLSGSTDTQYF. The CDR3 nucleotides read TGTGCCAGCAGCCGACTGAGCGGGAGCACAGATACGCAGTATTTT.